The 27 T cell receptor beta chains in this list originate from one sample, sequenced in a study of cytomegalovirus exposure and HLA in healthy donors. Primers included in the PCR were 60 Vbeta and 13 Jbeta primers. Repertoires were generated with immunoSEQ multiplex PCR, while TCRdb's copy carries only in-frame clones and drops some. Among some 150,000 clones, roughly four fifths were seen once, and the ten largest hold about 10%. Sequencing used PBMCs. All receptors derive from a man aged 45-60 years in good health and CMV-seropositive.

This clone was observed once. V is TRBV7-3 and J is TRBJ2-3, with 10 bases identical to TRBD2. This CDR3 region has 18 residues. Losses at the gene ends were 4 bases for V and 1 base for J; bases not matched to a gene: 11. Germline loops: CDR1 SGHTA, CDR2 FQGTGA. The CDR3 loop is CASSSTSGRAGGTDTQYF. CDR3 bases: TGTGCCAGCAGCTCAACCAGCGGGAGGGCCGGGGGCACAGATACGCAGTATTTT.

DNA for the CDR3: TGTGCCAGCAGTCCCGAAGGCGGGAGCTCCTACGAGCAGTACTTC. Encoded protein: CASSPEGGSSYEQYF. The chain combines TRBV27 with TRBJ2-7, with 7 bases aligning to TRBD2. The CDR3 consists of 15 residues. After removal of 5 bases from V and 0 bases from J, the junction contained 7 bases not matched to a gene. Germline CDR1 MNHEY, CDR2 SMNVEV (reference sequence).

The gene calls are TRBV6-5 and TRBJ1-1; 7 bases are shared with TRBD1. Germline CDR1 and CDR2: MNHEY and SVGAGI. This CDR3 spans 15 amino acids. V lost 7 bases, J lost 1 base, and 9 bases stayed unmatched. CDR3 sequence (DNA): TGTGCCAGCAATATTAACTACAGGGGGAACACTGAAGCTTTCTTT. Encoded protein: CASNINYRGNTEAFF.

This chain links TRBV7-8 with TRBJ2-5; TRBD2 agrees at 9 bases. Germline values: CDR1 SGHVS, CDR2 FQNEAQ. The CDR3 loop spans 14 amino acids. Trimming at V came to 5 bases and at J to 1 base, leaving 2 bases not matched to a gene. The CDR3 reads CASSRGLAQETQYF. As DNA, the CDR3 is TGTGCCAGCAGCCGGGGACTAGCCCAAGAGACCCAGTACTTC.

The J gene is TRBJ2-7, the V gene TRBV7-6, with TRBD2 matching 11 bases. CDR1 and CDR2 (germline): SGHVS, FNYEAQ. V shed 1 base, J shed 5 bases, and the junction held 13 bases outside the gene matches. The CDR3 spans 18 residues. CDR3 coding DNA: TGTGCCAGCAGCTTAGGAGGACCGAGTAGCGGGAGGGCCGACGAGCAGTACTTC. This encodes CASSLGGPSSGRADEQYF. Variable domain in full (rest from reference TRBV7-6 and TRBJ2-7): GAGVSQSPRYKVTKRGQDVALRCDPISGHVSLYWYRQALGQGPEFLTYFNYEAQQDKSGLPNDRFSAERPEGSISTLTIQRTEQRDSAMYRCASSLGGPSSGRADEQYFGPGTRLTVT.

A few counts support this clone. The chain has TRBV6-6 and TRBJ2-7, with 7 bases lining up with TRBD1. Germline loops: CDR1 MNHNY, CDR2 SVGAGI (reference sequence). The CDR3 consists of 13 residues. V shed 6 bases and J 6 bases; nucleotides not matched to a gene: 8. The CDR3 region has the DNA TGTGCCAGCAGCCCTGGGTCAGGGGGCGAGCAGTACTTC. Encoded protein: CASSPGSGGEQYF.

The CDR3, as DNA: TGTGCCAGCAGCGTAGAGCCTAGCGGGGTTACCTACGAGCAGTACTTC. Its protein is CASSVEPSGVTYEQYF. This chain uses TRBV9 with TRBJ2-7; the match to TRBD2 covers 9 bases. The CDR3 has 16 amino acids. V was pared by 0 bases and J by 2 bases, with 6 bases of the junction left unmatched. CDR1 and CDR2 from the germline V gene are SGDLS and YYNGEE.

The chain carries TRBV7-3 and TRBJ1-1; TRBD1 matches 7 bases. The CDR3 sequence is 14 residues long. Germline V gene lookup returns CDR1 SGHTA and CDR2 FQGTGA. The V and J ends lost 4 bases and 2 bases, in that order; junction bases with no gene match: 4. The CDR3 DNA is TGTGCCAGCAGCTACCGGGACAGTAACACTGAAGCTTTCTTT. Protein sequence: CASSYRDSNTEAFF.

The chain links TRBV29-1 to TRBJ2-3, with 7 bases identical to TRBD1. CDR3 length equals 13 residues. Germline lookup yields CDR1 SQVTM and CDR2 ANQGSEA. V trimming: 6 bases; J trimming: 3 bases; junction bases outside the gene matches: 6. The CDR3 region has the DNA TGCAGCGTGGTAACAGGGGCGACAGATACGCAGTATTTT. This translates into CSVVTGATDTQYF.

The rearrangement joins TRBV14 to TRBJ1-2, with D possibly TRBD1 on 5 matching bases. Trimming left V 6 bases short and J 7 bases short, with 15 bases between. The germline gives CDR1 SGHDN, CDR2 FVKESK. The CDR3 contains 13 residues. CDR3 nucleotide sequence: TGTGCCAGCAGTCCACTTCAGGGTGGTGGCTACACCTTC. Its translation: CASSPLQGGGYTF.

This chain connects TRBV19 to TRBJ2-2; the match to TRBD1 covers 9 bases. V was pared by 6 bases and J by 1 base, with 3 bases of the junction left unmatched. Looked up from germline, CDR1 is LNHDA and CDR2 is SQIVND (reference sequence). This CDR3 has 15 residues. This CDR3 is CASSKGQGNTGELFF. CDR3 DNA sequence: TGTGCCAGTAGCAAGGGACAGGGGAACACCGGGGAGCTGTTTTTT.

The V gene is TRBV14, the J gene TRBJ2-3, with 7 bases aligning to TRBD2. Trimming removed 6 bases from V and 0 bases from J; junction bases left unmatched: 3. In germline, CDR1 is SGHDN, CDR2 FVKESK. The CDR3 totals 14 residues. The CDR3 protein is CASRSGVSTDTQYF. The CDR3 DNA follows: TGTGCCAGCAGGAGCGGGGTTAGCACAGATACGCAGTATTTT.

The V call is TRBV9, the J call TRBJ2-3; 9 nucleotides line up with TRBD2. The J segment lost 3 bases and the V segment lost 6 bases, leaving 8 bases of the junction unmatched. Germline-derived CDR1 and CDR2 are SGDLS and YYNGEE. CDR3 length equals 15 residues. The CDR3 sequence: CASNFGGGATDTQYF. The CDR3, as DNA: TGTGCCAGCAATTTTGGCGGGGGGGCTACAGATACGCAGTATTTT.

This clone appeared a few times. V is TRBV5-5 and J is TRBJ1-3; D perhaps matches TRBD1 (6 bases). Looked up from germline, CDR1 is SGHKS and CDR2 is YYEKEE (reference sequence). Trimming stripped 1 base from V and 2 bases from J, with 10 bases between. The CDR3 is 15 amino acids. This CDR3 reads CASSLRGDTGNTIYF. The CDR3 DNA follows: TGTGCCAGCAGCTTGAGAGGGGACACTGGAAACACCATATATTTT.

The chain has TRBV6-6 and TRBJ2-7; D might be TRBD1 (6 bases). V was clipped by 5 bases and J by 4 bases, with 12 bases between them. This CDR3 has 13 amino acids. Germline CDR1 reads MNHNY; CDR2 reads SVGAGI (reference sequence). The DNA of the CDR3 is TGTGCCAGCAGTCTGAGGACAGCTTACGAGCAGTACTTC. Protein: CASSLRTAYEQYF.

This clone has a single count. The chain couples TRBV28 to TRBJ2-5; the match to TRBD1 covers 7 bases. The V gene end was trimmed by 4 bases and the J gene end by 5 bases; junction bases not matched to a gene: 4. The CDR3 contains 13 residues. In germline, CDR1 is MDHEN, CDR2 SYDVKM. CDR3 sequence reads: CASSYRGSETQYF. The CDR3 region has the DNA TGTGCCAGCAGTTACAGGGGATCGGAGACCCAGTACTTC.

The V and J genes are TRBV7-9 and TRBJ1-1, with D perhaps matching TRBD1 (5 bases). Per the germline V gene, CDR1 is SEHNR and CDR2 is FQNEAQ (reference sequence). The germline V and J ends were trimmed by 1 base and 11 bases, with 11 bases remaining between them. The CDR3 covers 12 residues. CDR3 DNA: TGTGCCAGCAGCTTAGTGGGCAGGGCCGCTTTCTTT. This encodes CASSLVGRAAFF.

J is TRBJ2-2 and V is TRBV9, with D hard to call. The V end was cut by 3 bases, the J end by 7 bases, with 16 bases between. The CDR3 has 15 residues. The germline V gene has CDR1 SGDLS and CDR2 YYNGEE. Here the CDR3 DNA reads TGTGCCAGCAGCGATAGTTTATATAACCTCGGGGAGCTGTTTTTT. Protein product: CASSDSLYNLGELFF.

The chain employs TRBV5-1 and TRBJ2-7; possibly TRBD1 for D (6 bases). The germline gives CDR1 SGHRS, CDR2 YFSETQ. CDR3 length: 17 residues. Trimming shortened V by 0 bases and J by 1 base, and 17 bases separated the two germline ends. The CDR3 DNA is TGCGCCAGCAGCTTGGGTACTGTTGAGACAGGATCCTACGAGCAGTACTTC. Its translation is CASSLGTVETGSYEQYF.

The rearrangement joins TRBV13 to TRBJ2-2; 7 bases fit TRBD1. This CDR3 has 18 amino acids. In germline, CDR1 is PRHDT, CDR2 FYEKMQ (reference sequence). The V segment lost 4 bases and the J segment 6 bases; nucleotides outside the gene matches: 17. The CDR3: CASSSTRIGTVKSGELFF. DNA for the CDR3: TGTGCCAGCAGCTCCACCCGGATAGGGACAGTAAAATCCGGGGAGCTGTTTTTT. Variable domain in full (rest from reference TRBV13 and TRBJ2-2): AAGVIQSPRHLIKEKRETATLKCYPIPRHDTVYWYQQGPGQDPQFLISFYEKMQSDKGSIPDRFSAQQFSDYHSELNMSSLELGDSALYFCASSSTRIGTVKSGELFFGEGSRLTVL.

This chain links TRBV30 with TRBJ2-7, with D possibly being TRBD1 (6 bases). Per germline, CDR1 GTSNPN and CDR2 SVGIG (reference sequence). The CDR3 has 13 residues. Trimming cost V 7 bases and J 1 base, with 14 bases left between them. CDR3 residues: CAYETGNSYEQYF. CDR3 DNA: TGTGCCTATGAGACAGGCAATTCCTACGAGCAGTACTTC. Full variable domain (rest looked up from reference TRBV30 and TRBJ2-7): SQTIHQWPATLVQPVGSPLSLECTVEGTSNPNLYWYRQAAGRGLQLLFYSVGIGQISSEVPQNLSASRPQDRQFILSSKKLLLSDSGFYLCAYETGNSYEQYFGPGTRLTVT.

The chain uses TRBV29-1 and TRBJ2-5; D perhaps matches TRBD2 (5 bases). Germline V lookup: CDR1 SQVTM, CDR2 ANQGSEA. Trimming removed 4 bases at V and 7 bases at J, with 16 bases between. CDR3 size: 13 residues. The CDR3 is CSVGRATLGTQYF. DNA for the CDR3: TGCAGCGTTGGGCGGGCTACCTTGGGGACCCAGTACTTC.

The rearrangement joins TRBV19 to TRBJ2-2, with 11 bases identical to TRBD1. The V gene end was trimmed by 6 bases and the J gene end by 4 bases; junction bases not matched to a gene: 13. This CDR3 region has 18 residues. The germline V gene encodes CDR1 LNHDA and CDR2 SQIVND (reference sequence). The CDR3 DNA follows: TGTGCCAGTAGAAAATCGCGCGGGGGGACAGGGGGCACCGGGGAGCTGTTTTTT. Amino acids: CASRKSRGGTGGTGELFF.

The chain employs TRBV4-2 and TRBJ2-1, with 12 bases identical to TRBD2. Per germline, CDR1 LGHNA and CDR2 YNFKEQ. The CDR3 is 15 amino acids. V lost 6 bases to trimming and J lost 10 bases; unmatched junction nucleotides: 10. CDR3: CASSSGLAGPREQFF. In DNA, the CDR3 is TGTGCCAGCAGTAGTGGACTAGCGGGGCCTAGGGAGCAGTTCTTC.

The J gene is TRBJ2-3, the V gene TRBV5-6; D may be TRBD2 (6 bases). Germline CDR1 reads SGHDT; CDR2 reads YYEEEE. The CDR3 covers 12 residues. The V end was cut by 5 bases, the J end by 6 bases, with 10 bases between. For the CDR3, the DNA is TGTGCCAGCAGGCACGGAGGGGATACGCAGTATTTT. Encoded protein: CASRHGGDTQYF.

This chain joins TRBV5-1 and TRBJ2-3; tentatively, D is TRBD2 (6 bases). The CDR3 extends over 14 amino acids. Germline CDR1 reads SGHRS; CDR2 reads YFSETQ. Trimming cost V 3 bases and J 5 bases, with 13 bases left between them. The CDR3 spells CASSWDRGRDTQYF. In nucleotides, the CDR3 is TGCGCCAGCAGCTGGGACCGGGGGAGAGATACGCAGTATTTT.

This clone was recorded only once. The chain is built from TRBV9 and TRBJ2-7, with TRBD2 identical over 14 bases. The CDR3 covers 16 residues. Germline V CDR1 and CDR2: SGDLS, YYNGEE. The J segment lost 6 bases and the V segment lost 4 bases, leaving 9 bases of the junction unmatched. The CDR3 DNA reads as TGTGCCAGCAGCTCCTCGGGGACTAGCGGGAGTAGCGAGCAGTACTTC. Its translation: CASSSSGTSGSSEQYF.